The 11 T cell receptor beta chains below all came from one sample that was sequenced in a study of shared clonotypes between healthy human individuals. The data were produced by immunoSEQ multiplex PCR, yet TCRdb's version contains in-frame clones alone and is incomplete. The data show roughly 2,500,000 clones, with approximately 93% seen just once and 0.36% held by the top ten. Specimen: naive CD4+ T cells from PBMCs. As for subset: CD45RA+ positively selected. Receptor source: a man between 18 and 35 years old in good health. Some clones in this sample may be carry-over from other donors' samples.

This sequence joins TRBV7-2 and TRBJ2-1, with 7 nucleotides matching TRBD2. Germline V gene sequence: CDR1 SGHTA, CDR2 FQGNSA. J was trimmed by 5 bases and V by 1 base; bases with no gene match: 8. The CDR3 has 16 amino acids. CDR3 nucleotide sequence: TGTGCCAGCAGCTTAGTTGGGACTACACAAAACAATGAGCAGTTCTTC. It encodes CASSLVGTTQNNEQFF.

The V and J genes are TRBV6-1 and TRBJ1-2; a weak D match, TRBD1 (5 bases). The CDR3 has 16 residues. Trimming removed 1 base from V and 8 bases from J, with 20 bases in between. The germline V gene has CDR1 MNHNS and CDR2 SASEGT. The CDR3 here is CASSEVMARVTSGYTF. In DNA form, the CDR3 reads TGTGCCAGCAGTGAAGTTATGGCCAGGGTAACCTCGGGCTACACCTTC.

The chain has TRBV29-1 and TRBJ2-3; TRBD2 is a possible D gene (5 bases). CDR1 and CDR2 from the germline V gene are SQVTM and ANQGSEA. Trimming took off 3 bases at V and 0 bases at J, with 13 bases between the two ends. The CDR3 covers 15 residues. The CDR3 bases are TGCAGCGTTGACCACCCTGCGGGTAGCACAGATACGCAGTATTTT. Protein: CSVDHPAGSTDTQYF.

The chain links TRBV30 to TRBJ2-2; D is uncertain. The CDR3 covers 13 residues. In germline, CDR1 is GTSNPN, CDR2 SVGIG (reference sequence). The V gene lost 4 bases and the J gene lost 3 bases, with 9 bases spanning the gap. CDR3 loop: CAWTAAHTGELFF. The CDR3 DNA is TGTGCCTGGACGGCGGCGCACACCGGGGAGCTGTTTTTT.

This chain links TRBV27 with TRBJ1-2; the D gene is possibly TRBD1 (6 bases). Germline V gene sequence: CDR1 MNHEY, CDR2 SMNVEV (reference sequence). The CDR3 length is 14 residues. Trimming left V 2 bases short and J 6 bases short, with 13 bases between. The CDR3 loop reads CASSLTGTPDGYTF. In DNA, the CDR3 is TGTGCCAGCAGTTTAACCGGGACACCCGATGGCTACACCTTC.

The genes are TRBV6-7 and TRBJ2-4; no clear D. TRBV6-7 is an ORF for which the function is uncertain. V lost 0 bases and J 0 bases, leaving 12 bases between the germline ends. The length of the CDR3 is 17 residues. CDR3 region: CASSYSYRRLAKNIQYF. The CDR3 DNA sequence: TGTGCCAGCAGTTACTCGTATCGGAGACTAGCCAAAAACATTCAGTACTTC.

CDR3 coding DNA: TGTGCCAGCAGTGACTTTAACGAGCAGTACTTC. It codes for CASSDFNEQYF. The V and J genes are TRBV6-1 and TRBJ2-7, with no clear D. Per germline, CDR1 MNHNS and CDR2 SASEGT. The CDR3 sequence is 11 residues long. V lost 3 bases and J 5 bases, leaving 5 bases between the germline ends.

The chain combines TRBV29-1 with TRBJ1-1, with TRBD1 matching 9 bases. J was trimmed by 1 base and V by 6 bases; bases with no gene match: 6. The CDR3 length is 14 residues. Germline CDR1 and CDR2: SQVTM and ANQGSEA. This CDR3 is CSVSPGQGNTEAFF. CDR3 sequence (DNA): TGCAGCGTGTCTCCGGGACAGGGGAACACTGAAGCTTTCTTT.

The chain employs TRBV28 and TRBJ2-6; TRBD2 might be the D (7 bases). Per the germline V gene, CDR1 is MDHEN and CDR2 is SYDVKM. V was trimmed by 6 bases and J by 1 base, leaving 16 bases between them. The CDR3 has 17 amino acids. The CDR3 here is CASRDRTAGSGANVLTF. DNA for the CDR3: TGTGCCAGCAGGGACCGGACAGCGGGATCTGGGGCCAACGTCCTGACTTTC.

The V gene is TRBV6-1, the J gene TRBJ1-1; 11 bases fit TRBD1. V shed 6 bases and J 2 bases; nucleotides not matched to a gene: 5. The CDR3 extends over 15 amino acids. CDR1 MNHNS and CDR2 SASEGT come from the germline V gene. CDR3 sequence reads: CASRYGQGANTEAFF. For the CDR3, the DNA is TGTGCCAGCAGATACGGACAGGGGGCAAACACTGAAGCTTTCTTT.

V is TRBV6-5 and J is TRBJ2-7; no clear D. Germline values: CDR1 MNHEY, CDR2 SVGAGI. CDR3 size: 14 residues. Trimming took off 6 bases at V and 0 bases at J, with 12 bases between the two ends. This chain's CDR3 is CASRDPGLSYEQYF. The CDR3 nucleotides are TGTGCCAGCAGAGATCCCGGCCTCTCCTACGAGCAGTACTTC.